This TCR beta chain came from a study of post-analysis software for immune sequencing data. The study, taken as a whole, reports: Analysis by F measure revealed that same-batch samples clustered strongly together. Patients had higher frequencies than controls of five TRBV segments, including TRBV5-6, TRBV5-1 and TRBV20-1. For normalized Chao1 diversity, multiple sclerosis patients scored significantly lower than controls did.

Trimming pared 1 base from V and 0 bases from J, leaving 9 bases between. CDR3 length: 16 amino acids. In germline, CDR1 is SGHTA, CDR2 FQGNSA. Unique molecular identifiers were present in the TCR beta cDNA libraries. From approximately 1 to 10 million T cells, 400,000 to 650,000 cDNA molecules were obtained. TCRdb reprocessed the PCR reads with MiXCR, giving one entry per CDR3 protein. The data contain fewer than 850,000 distinct CDR3 sequences, around 46% of them singletons. Points on this clonotype: Its target is not known.

This clonotype was obtained from a girl aged 5 to 17 with multiple sclerosis. V is TRBV7-2 and J is TRBJ1-4; the D gene is possibly TRBD1 (5 bases). The sample comprised blood. CDR3 sequence reads: CASSLGRGATNEKLFF. The DNA of the CDR3 is TGTGCCAGCAGCTTAGGAAGGGGCGCAACTAATGAAAAACTGTTTTTT.